One and the same sample provided the 23 T cell receptor beta chains below, sequenced in a study of cytomegalovirus exposure and HLA in healthy donors. The primer mix had 60 Vbeta and 13 Jbeta primers. Using immunoSEQ multiplex PCR, the repertoire was profiled, and TCRdb retains in-frame clones only, with some absent. Of fewer than 200,000 clones in the sample, roughly 84% were seen once. Specimen: PBMCs. Receptors originate from a male donor in good health and CMV-seronegative.

The chain links TRBV6-1 to TRBJ2-7; D is unresolved. CDR1 MNHNS and CDR2 SASEGT come from the germline V gene. The length of the CDR3 is 13 residues. V lost 11 bases and J lost 0, with 14 bases in between. The CDR3 region is CACWARSSYEQYF. CDR3 nucleotides: TGTGCCTGCTGGGCCCGCAGCTCCTACGAGCAGTACTTC.

The chain is built from TRBV5-4 and TRBJ2-3; 11 bases agree with TRBD2. Germline V gene lookup returns CDR1 SGHNT and CDR2 YYREEE (reference sequence). V lost 4 bases, J lost 5 bases, and 6 bases stayed unmatched. The CDR3 is 15 amino acids. The CDR3 reads CASSSSGRVGDTQYF. As DNA, the CDR3 is TGTGCCAGCAGCAGTAGCGGGAGGGTGGGAGATACGCAGTATTTT.

V and J are TRBV4-2 and TRBJ2-2; a possible D gene is TRBD2 (6 bases). Per germline, CDR1 LGHNA and CDR2 YNFKEQ. This CDR3 comprises 17 residues. V was cut by 0 bases and J by 6 bases, with 17 bases left in between. CDR3 sequence reads: CASSQEVTGALAGELFF. In nucleotides, the CDR3 is TGTGCCAGCAGCCAAGAGGTTACGGGAGCCTTGGCCGGGGAGCTGTTTTTT.

V and J are TRBV27 and TRBJ2-5, with D possibly matching TRBD2 (6 bases). The J call is in doubt because the DNA end fits TRBJ2-7 better. CDR3 length: 16 amino acids. Per the germline V gene, CDR1 is MNHEY and CDR2 is SMNVEV (reference sequence). CDR3 sequence: CASSFSGEPGPYEQYF. The CDR3 DNA is TGTGCCAGCAGTTTTTCGGGGGAGCCGGGACCATACGAGCAGTACTTC.

The V call is TRBV7-9, the J call TRBJ2-2, with D uncertain. Germline CDR1 and CDR2: SEHNR and FQNEAQ (reference sequence). V gave up 1 base and J gave up 6 bases, with 6 bases separating them. This CDR3 has 13 residues. CDR3: CASSLDSPGELFF. CDR3 coding DNA: TGTGCCAGCAGCTTAGATAGTCCCGGGGAGCTGTTTTTT.

The chain has TRBV10-3 and TRBJ1-3; 9 nucleotides line up with TRBD1. V gave up 4 bases and J gave up 5 bases; unmatched junction bases: 6. The CDR3 is made up of 15 amino acids. Germline V CDR1 and CDR2: ENHRY, SYGVKD. This CDR3 reads CAISGQGQGRNTIYF. As DNA, the CDR3 is TGTGCCATCAGTGGCCAGGGACAGGGCCGAAACACCATATATTTT.

This chain connects TRBV2 to TRBJ2-3; D may be TRBD2 (5 bases). The ends were cut back, 4 bases at V and 0 bases at J, with 8 bases in the middle. The CDR3 loop spans 14 amino acids. CDR1 and CDR2 from the germline V gene are SNHLY and FYNNEI. The CDR3 coding sequence is TGTGCCAGCAGTGTCGGAGGAAGCACAGATACGCAGTATTTT. It translates to CASSVGGSTDTQYF.

V gene TRBV4-1 combines with J gene TRBJ2-1, with 8 positions matching TRBD2. V was pared by 5 bases and J by 8 bases, with 5 bases of the junction left unmatched. Germline V gene sequence: CDR1 MGHRA, CDR2 YSYEKL. The length of the CDR3 is 13 residues. CDR3 amino acids: CASSGGTRDEQFF. The CDR3 DNA sequence: TGCGCCAGCAGCGGGGGGACTAGGGATGAGCAGTTCTTC.

The chain has TRBV5-8 and TRBJ2-1; 13 nucleotides match TRBD2. V was pared by 5 bases and J by 4 bases, with 3 bases of the junction left unmatched. The CDR3 consists of 15 residues. The germline V gene has CDR1 SGHTS and CDR2 YDEGEE. The CDR3 region has the DNA TGTGCCAGCAGGAAGGGACTAGCGGGGTACAATGAGCAGTTCTTC. Translated, it gives CASRKGLAGYNEQFF.

This clone was counted only a few times. This chain joins TRBV5-6 and TRBJ2-7, with a possible D match to TRBD1 (6 bases). CDR3 size: 11 residues. Germline CDR1 reads SGHDT; CDR2 reads YYEEEE. V dropped 10 bases and J dropped 3 bases, with 11 bases sitting between them. The CDR3 here is CAGLQGYEQYF. DNA for the CDR3: TGTGCCGGATTACAGGGCTACGAGCAGTACTTC.

The CDR3 bases are TGTGCCAGCAGCAAAGCCCCCCTTGACGACAGGGTTGGCGAGCAGTACTTC. Its translation is CASSKAPLDDRVGEQYF. The V and J genes are TRBV21-1 and TRBJ2-7; the table names TRBD1, a call not compared with the DNA. TRBV21-1 counts as a pseudogene. CDR3 length equals 17 residues.

V and J are TRBV20-1 and TRBJ2-1; D gene unclear. The CDR3 is 11 amino acids. The germline CDR1 and CDR2 sequences are DFQATT and SNEGSKA (reference sequence). The ends were cut back, 3 bases at V and 5 bases at J, with 5 bases in the middle. The chain's CDR3 is CSASENNEQFF. DNA of the CDR3: TGCAGTGCTAGTGAGAACAATGAGCAGTTCTTC.

V gene TRBV30 combines with J gene TRBJ1-5; 8 bases agree with TRBD1. Germline trimming cut 5 bases from V and 5 bases from J; bases unmatched to any gene: 17. Germline loops: CDR1 GTSNPN, CDR2 SVGIG (reference sequence). This CDR3 contains 17 residues. The CDR3 loop is CAWPPRGRGRRDQPQHF. The CDR3 DNA follows: TGTGCCTGGCCTCCGCGTGGCAGGGGGCGAAGGGATCAGCCCCAGCATTTT.

A single count supports this clone. The chain joins TRBV19 to TRBJ2-5; 9 bases match TRBD2. The junction had 10 bases not matched to a gene; V was cut back by 1 base and J by 7 bases. This CDR3 is built from 16 residues. Germline CDR1 reads LNHDA; CDR2 reads SQIVND (reference sequence). The CDR3 DNA reads TGTGCCAGTAGTATAGGGCAGACTAGCGGTCGGGGGACCCAGTACTTC. Translated: CASSIGQTSGRGTQYF.

This clone appeared a few times. Written as DNA, the CDR3 is TGTGCCAGCAGCGTAGGTACAGGGGGAAAGGAAAAACTGTTTTTT. It specifies CASSVGTGGKEKLFF. This rearrangement joins TRBV9 to TRBJ1-4, with 8 bases aligning to TRBD1. V shed 0 bases and J 8 bases; nucleotides not matched to a gene: 6. Germline assignment: CDR1 SGDLS and CDR2 YYNGEE. The length of the CDR3 is 15 residues.

DNA for the CDR3: TGCAGCGTTGAAGAGGGGCACAGCGCCGCTGAAGCTTTCTTT. Translation: CSVEEGHSAAEAFF. V gene TRBV29-1 combines with J gene TRBJ1-1, with a possible D match to TRBD1 (5 bases). The CDR3 covers 14 residues. The germline gives CDR1 SQVTM, CDR2 ANQGSEA. The ends were cut back, 0 bases at V and 6 bases at J, with 14 bases in the middle.

The CDR3 DNA is TGTGCCAGCAGCTTGCCCGGGACTAGCGGGGGGGGTAGCACAGATACGCAGTATTTT. Translating it yields CASSLPGTSGGGSTDTQYF. The chain combines TRBV7-8 with TRBJ2-3; 16 positions match TRBD2. The CDR3 sequence is 19 residues long. The germline V gene encodes CDR1 SGHVS and CDR2 FQNEAQ. Trimming cost V 3 bases and J 0 bases; bases outside gene matches: 6.

This chain joins TRBV6-5 and TRBJ2-7; D is perhaps TRBD1 (5 bases). Trimming took 6 bases from V and 3 from J, leaving 15 bases between them. Germline-derived CDR1 and CDR2 are MNHEY and SVGAGI. This CDR3 comprises 14 residues. Written as DNA, the CDR3 is TGTGCCAGCAGCCCGTACGGGCAGGGCTACGAGCAGTACTTC. This sequence encodes CASSPYGQGYEQYF.

This rearrangement joins TRBV10-2 to TRBJ2-1; D is perhaps TRBD2 (7 bases). V was trimmed by 5 bases and J by 7 bases, leaving 21 bases between them. The germline gives CDR1 WSHSY, CDR2 SAAADI. This CDR3 is built from 16 residues. The CDR3 DNA reads as TGCGCCAGCAGTCTTAACCCCTCGGGGGGCAGGAATGAGCAGTTCTTC. Its translation is CASSLNPSGGRNEQFF.

The CDR3 DNA reads as TGTGCCAGCAGGCGGACAGAAAACACTGAAGCTTTCTTT. Its protein product is CASRRTENTEAFF. V gene TRBV5-6 combines with J gene TRBJ1-1; possibly TRBD1 for D (6 bases). Germline V gives CDR1 SGHDT, CDR2 YYEEEE. This CDR3 comprises 13 residues. Trimming pared 5 bases from V and 2 bases from J, leaving 10 bases between.

V is TRBV30 and J is TRBJ1-3; the D gene is possibly TRBD1 (6 bases). The CDR3 is 17 amino acids. CDR1 is GTSNPN and CDR2 is SVGIG in the germline V gene (reference sequence). Trimming stripped 1 base from V and 0 bases from J, with 16 bases between. CDR3 DNA: TGTGCCTGGAGTGCCACGCGGACAGCTAACTCTGGAAACACCATATATTTT. Translating it yields CAWSATRTANSGNTIYF. Based on the CDR3 plus reference TRBV30 and TRBJ1-3, the full variable domain is SQTIHQWPATLVQPVGSPLSLECTVEGTSNPNLYWYRQAAGRGLQLLFYSVGIGQISSEVPQNLSASRPQDRQFILSSKKLLLSDSGFYLCAWSATRTANSGNTIYFGEGSWLTVV.

V usage is TRBV9 and J usage is TRBJ2-7, with no clear D. This CDR3 is built from 14 residues. CDR1 and CDR2 from the germline V gene are SGDLS and YYNGEE. Trimming pared 6 bases from V and 2 bases from J, leaving 15 bases between. The CDR3 sequence: CASTRGQQTYEQYF. In DNA form, the CDR3 reads TGTGCCAGCACCCGAGGCCAGCAGACCTACGAGCAGTACTTC.

This clone has a single count. The sample has other DNA sequences that encode this CDR3 too. This chain uses TRBV5-8 with TRBJ2-7, with 9 nucleotides matching TRBD1. This CDR3 region has 14 residues. From germline, CDR1 is SGHTS and CDR2 YDEGEE. J lost 6 bases, V lost 0 bases, and 4 bases had no gene match. CDR3: CASSLVQGAGEQYF. The CDR3 coding sequence is TGTGCCAGCAGCTTGGTACAGGGGGCAGGCGAGCAGTACTTC.